Listed here are 8 T cell receptor beta chains from one sample, sequenced in a study of radiation and T cells in renal cell carcinoma. Here immunoSEQ multiplex PCR was the method, and the copy in TCRdb shows in-frame clones only, minus some. Found here are 150,000 or so clones, 88% of them singletons; the top ten hold roughly 10%. The time point: blood 4 weeks post-SBRT, at nephrectomy. Treatment specified: 15 Gy SBRT to primary tumor, nephrectomy 4 weeks later. The source was blood, collected from a patient whose treatment included radiotherapy and nephrectomy. Receptors originate from a woman aged 45 to 65 with renal cell carcinoma.

This chain joins TRBV11-2 and TRBJ2-7, with unresolved D. Germline V CDR1 and CDR2: SGHAT, FQNNGV. The CDR3 has 11 amino acids. The CDR3 DNA sequence: TGTGCCAGCAGCTTAGTTTCCAGTCTGGATGTC. It is translated as CASSLVSSLDV.

The gene calls are TRBV11-2 and TRBJ2-7, with 10 positions matching TRBD2. CDR3 size: 15 residues. J gave up 2 bases and V 1 base, and 2 bases lay outside the gene matches. The germline gives CDR1 SGHAT, CDR2 FQNNGV. The CDR3, as DNA: TGTGCCAGCAGCTTAGCGAGCGGGGGGGCCTACGAGCAGTACTTC. It translates to CASSLASGGAYEQYF.

This chain uses TRBV7-9 with TRBJ2-3; D gene uncertain. The CDR3 is made up of 12 amino acids. CDR1 SEHNR and CDR2 FQNEAQ come from the germline V gene (reference sequence). Trimming cost V 2 bases and J 5 bases, with 5 bases left between them. This CDR3 is CASSLLRDTQYF. The CDR3 DNA reads TGTGCCAGCAGCTTACTGAGAGATACGCAGTATTTT.

The gene calls are TRBV2 and TRBJ1-1, with D hard to call. The CDR3 runs 15 residues. Trimming left V 4 bases short and J 1 base short, with 13 bases between. Germline V CDR1 and CDR2: SNHLY, FYNNEI. CDR3 bases: TGTGCCAGCAGTGTAAGGCGTCATCCGAACACTGAAGCTTTCTTT. This encodes CASSVRRHPNTEAFF. Full variable domain (missing parts from reference TRBV2 and TRBJ1-1): EPEVTQTPSHQVTQMGQEVILRCVPISNHLYFYWYRQILGQKVEFLVSFYNNEISEKSEIFDDQFSVERPDGSNFTLKIRSTKLEDSAMYFCASSVRRHPNTEAFFGQGTRLTVV.

The V call is TRBV7-2, the J call TRBJ2-5; 8 nucleotides align to TRBD2. Germline CDR1 SGHTA, CDR2 FQGNSA. This CDR3 is 17 amino acids long. The V and J ends lost 2 bases and 4 bases, in that order; junction bases with no gene match: 12. CDR3 nucleotides: TGTGCCAGCAGCTTAACCAGCGGGGGAACCAGGGGAGAGACCCAGTACTTC. Its protein product is CASSLTSGGTRGETQYF.

The rearrangement joins TRBV19 to TRBJ1-1; D ambiguous. Germline CDR1 and CDR2: LNHDA and SQIVND (reference sequence). The CDR3 extends over 13 amino acids. Trimming took off 2 bases at V and 5 bases at J, with 9 bases between the two ends. The CDR3 nucleotides read TGTGCCAGTAGTATATCGGAACGGACTGAAGCTTTCTTT. Its translation is CASSISERTEAFF.

V gene TRBV30 combines with J gene TRBJ1-2; D is ambiguous. The CDR3 has 10 amino acids. Deletions cut 8 bases from V and 8 bases from J, with 12 bases between. CDR1 and CDR2 (germline): GTSNPN, SVGIG (reference sequence). CDR3 residues: CASWAQGYTF. CDR3 sequence (DNA): TGTGCCAGTTGGGCCCAAGGCTACACCTTC. Using reference TRBV30 and TRBJ1-2 for the parts outside the CDR3, the full variable domain is SQTIHQWPATLVQPVGSPLSLECTVEGTSNPNLYWYRQAAGRGLQLLFYSVGIGQISSEVPQNLSASRPQDRQFILSSKKLLLSDSGFYLCASWAQGYTFGSGTRLTVV.

V and J are TRBV5-4 and TRBJ1-2, with 7 positions matching TRBD1. Germline CDR1 reads SGHNT; CDR2 reads YYREEE (reference sequence). CDR3 length: 16 amino acids. V lost 7 bases and J lost 4; bases outside the gene matches: 16. The chain's CDR3 is CASGIGVTGTFYGYTF. Written as DNA, the CDR3 is TGTGCCAGCGGTATCGGGGTGACAGGGACTTTCTATGGCTACACCTTC.